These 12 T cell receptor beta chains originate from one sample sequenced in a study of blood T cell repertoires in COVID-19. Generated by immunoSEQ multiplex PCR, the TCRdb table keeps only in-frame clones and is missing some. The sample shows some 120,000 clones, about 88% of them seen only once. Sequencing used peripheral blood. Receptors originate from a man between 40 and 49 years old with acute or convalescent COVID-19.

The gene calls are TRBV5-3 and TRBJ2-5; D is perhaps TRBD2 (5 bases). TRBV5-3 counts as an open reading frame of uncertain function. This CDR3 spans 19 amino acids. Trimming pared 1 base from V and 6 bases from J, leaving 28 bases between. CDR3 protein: CARSLLLTYRLRPSKTQYF. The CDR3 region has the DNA TGTGCCAGAAGCTTGCTTTTGACCTACCGACTAAGGCCGAGTAAGACCCAGTACTTC.

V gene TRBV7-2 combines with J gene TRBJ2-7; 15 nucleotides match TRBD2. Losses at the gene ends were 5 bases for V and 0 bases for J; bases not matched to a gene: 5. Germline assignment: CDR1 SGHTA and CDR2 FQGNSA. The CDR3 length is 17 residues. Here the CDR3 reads CASSGLAGGRNSYEQYF. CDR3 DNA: TGTGCCAGCAGCGGACTAGCGGGAGGGCGAAACTCCTACGAGCAGTACTTC.

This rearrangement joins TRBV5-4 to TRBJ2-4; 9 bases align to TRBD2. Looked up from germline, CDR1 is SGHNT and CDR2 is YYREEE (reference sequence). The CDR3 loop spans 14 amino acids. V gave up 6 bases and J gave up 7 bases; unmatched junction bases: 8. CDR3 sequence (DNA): TGTGCCAGCACGCGGCGCGGGAGGGATAACATTCAGTACTTC. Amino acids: CASTRRGRDNIQYF.

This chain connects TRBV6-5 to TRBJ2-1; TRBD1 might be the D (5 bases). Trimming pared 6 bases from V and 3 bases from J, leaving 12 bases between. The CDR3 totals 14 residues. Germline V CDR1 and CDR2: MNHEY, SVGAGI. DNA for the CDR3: TGTGCCAGCAGAGCCTGGGGCGGCTACAATGAGCAGTTCTTC. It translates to CASRAWGGYNEQFF.

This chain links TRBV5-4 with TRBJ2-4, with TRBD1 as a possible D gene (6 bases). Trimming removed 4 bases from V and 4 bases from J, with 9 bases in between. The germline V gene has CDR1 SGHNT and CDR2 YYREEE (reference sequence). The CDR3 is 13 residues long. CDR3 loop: CASSATGKNIQYF. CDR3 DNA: TGTGCCAGCAGCGCCACAGGGAAAAACATTCAGTACTTC.

CDR3 nucleotide sequence: TGTGCCAGCACCTTAAGCGTTAATGAAAAACTGTTTTTT. Translating it yields CASTLSVNEKLFF. The V and J genes are TRBV5-5 and TRBJ1-4; D unclear. The length of the CDR3 is 13 residues. CDR1 and CDR2 from the germline V gene are SGHKS and YYEKEE (reference sequence). V shed 6 bases and J shed 4 bases, with 10 bases lying between them.

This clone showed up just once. The CDR3 DNA sequence: TGTGCCAGCAGCTTGGGGCTCCGGATGCGGATAGATACGCAGTATTTT. As protein: CASSLGLRMRIDTQYF. V usage is TRBV11-1 and J usage is TRBJ2-3; D is perhaps TRBD1 (5 bases). Germline CDR1 reads SGHAT; CDR2 reads FQDESV (reference sequence). CDR3 length equals 16 residues. V gave up 3 bases and J gave up 5 bases, with 18 bases separating them.

CDR3 bases: TGTGCCAGCAGTAGAAGCGGGAGGGTTGACGAGACCCAGTACTTC. Amino acids: CASSRSGRVDETQYF. V is TRBV7-9 and J is TRBJ2-5; 10 nucleotides align to TRBD2. There are 15 residues in the CDR3. The V gene end was trimmed by 6 bases and the J gene end by 5 bases; junction bases not matched to a gene: 9. In germline, CDR1 is SEHNR, CDR2 FQNEAQ (reference sequence).

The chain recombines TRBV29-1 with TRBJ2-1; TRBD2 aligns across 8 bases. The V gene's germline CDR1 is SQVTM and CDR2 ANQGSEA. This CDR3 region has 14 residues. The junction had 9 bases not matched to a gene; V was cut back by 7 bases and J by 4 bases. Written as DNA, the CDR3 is TGCAGCGGTAAAGCGGGAGTTTATTACAATGAGCAGTTCTTC. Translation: CSGKAGVYYNEQFF.

CDR3 coding DNA: TGTGCCAGCAGTTCTACTAGCGGGATTAGGTATTTT. Its protein is CASSSTSGIRYF. The V gene is TRBV11-2, the J gene TRBJ2-3; TRBD2 aligns across 10 bases. Germline CDR1 is SGHAT and CDR2 is FQNNGV. The CDR3 is 12 residues long. V shed 6 bases and J 14 bases; nucleotides not matched to a gene: 8.

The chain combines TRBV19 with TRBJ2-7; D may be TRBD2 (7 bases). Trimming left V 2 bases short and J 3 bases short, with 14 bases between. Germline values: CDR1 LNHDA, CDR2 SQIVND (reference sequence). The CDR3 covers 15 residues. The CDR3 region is CASSIQGGGGYEQYF. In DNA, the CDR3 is TGTGCCAGTAGTATACAAGGGGGGGGCGGCTACGAGCAGTACTTC.

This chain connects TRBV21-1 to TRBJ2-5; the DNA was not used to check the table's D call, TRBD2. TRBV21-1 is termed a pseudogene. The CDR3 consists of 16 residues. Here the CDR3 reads CASSLTGLPYQETQYF. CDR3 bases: TGTGCCAGCAGCCTAACGGGACTCCCGTACCAAGAGACCCAGTACTTC.